The next 13 T cell receptor beta chains were all read from a single sample in a study of blood T cell repertoires in COVID-19. Here immunoSEQ multiplex PCR was the method, and the copy in TCRdb shows in-frame clones only, minus some. The sample records some 150,000 clones, approximately 81% being singletons. Material: peripheral blood. These receptors all come from a human donor in a cohort sampled during active COVID-19.

The rearrangement joins TRBV28 to TRBJ2-1; tentatively, D is TRBD1 (5 bases). The CDR3 is 14 residues long. Trimming removed 3 bases from V and 9 bases from J, with 15 bases in between. The germline CDR1 and CDR2 sequences are MDHEN and SYDVKM. Here the CDR3 DNA reads TGTGCCAGCAGTTTCCTCCAAGGGGCCAGTGAGCAGTTCTTC. Translated, it gives CASSFLQGASEQFF.

This rearrangement joins TRBV14 to TRBJ1-2; 7 nucleotides agree with TRBD1. CDR3 size: 13 residues. The ends lost 4 bases at V and 4 bases at J; junction bases unmatched: 3. Germline assignment: CDR1 SGHDN and CDR2 FVKESK. This CDR3 is CASSLRDSYGYTF. CDR3 DNA: TGTGCCAGCAGCCTCCGGGACAGCTATGGCTACACCTTC.

This clone was counted between two and nine times. V usage is TRBV6-6 and J usage is TRBJ1-2, with 9 bases lining up with TRBD1. The CDR3 consists of 14 residues. Germline CDR1 and CDR2: MNHNY and SVGAGI (reference sequence). The trim removed 6 bases at V and 3 bases at J, leaving 5 bases unmatched. The DNA for the CDR3 is TGTGCCAGCAGCCCCGGACAGGGGTACTATGGCTACACCTTC. Amino acids: CASSPGQGYYGYTF.

This clone was seen a single time. This sequence joins TRBV2 and TRBJ1-2, with 8 nucleotides matching TRBD1. The V gene end was trimmed by 3 bases and the J gene end by 4 bases; junction bases not matched to a gene: 4. This CDR3 comprises 14 residues. Germline loops: CDR1 SNHLY, CDR2 FYNNEI. The CDR3 DNA is TGTGCCAGCAGTGACCAGGGGGCGATCTATGGCTACACCTTC. Protein: CASSDQGAIYGYTF. Supplemented by reference TRBV2 and TRBJ1-2, the full variable domain reads EPEVTQTPSHQVTQMGQEVILRCVPISNHLYFYWYRQILGQKVEFLVSFYNNEISEKSEIFDDQFSVERPDGSNFTLKIRSTKLEDSAMYFCASSDQGAIYGYTFGSGTRLTVV.

This rearrangement joins TRBV6-5 to TRBJ2-7; TRBD2 is a possible D gene (5 bases). Trimming shortened V by 4 bases and J by 2 bases, and 18 bases separated the two germline ends. Germline CDR1 reads MNHEY; CDR2 reads SVGAGI. The CDR3 is 16 amino acids. The CDR3 DNA reads as TGTGCCAGCAGTTTTGCCCCGGACTTTTCCCCCTACGAGCAGTACTTC. It translates to CASSFAPDFSPYEQYF.

The chain links TRBV27 to TRBJ1-6; tentative D call: TRBD1 (6 bases). This CDR3 spans 16 amino acids. Trimming shortened V by 4 bases and J by 4 bases, and 14 bases separated the two germline ends. In germline, CDR1 is MNHEY, CDR2 SMNVEV (reference sequence). The CDR3: CASSYRQDTYNSPLHF. For the CDR3, the DNA is TGTGCCAGCAGTTATCGACAGGATACTTATAATTCACCCCTCCACTTT.

This clone was counted once. The CDR3 nucleotides read TGCAGCGTTGTAGGACGGGGGGCCCCCACAGATACGCAGTATTTT. This translates into CSVVGRGAPTDTQYF. The chain uses TRBV29-1 and TRBJ2-3; a weak D match, TRBD2 (7 bases). The CDR3 totals 15 residues. Germline CDR1 is SQVTM and CDR2 is ANQGSEA. Trimming shortened V by 4 bases and J by 2 bases, and 16 bases separated the two germline ends.

V and J are TRBV12-5 and TRBJ1-3, with TRBD1 matching over 7 bases. CDR3 length: 15 residues. Germline CDR1 is LGHNT and CDR2 is FRNRAP. The trim removed 6 bases at V and 5 bases at J, leaving 10 bases unmatched. The CDR3 bases are TGTGCTAGTGGGAACTGGGGGGACAGCAGAAACACCATATATTTT. It yields the protein CASGNWGDSRNTIYF.

The gene calls are TRBV14 and TRBJ1-6; D unclear. The ends were cut back, 3 bases at V and 9 bases at J, with 9 bases in the middle. In germline, CDR1 is SGHDN, CDR2 FVKESK. The CDR3 extends over 13 amino acids. In nucleotides, the CDR3 is TGTGCCAGCAGCCAGGACTTTTTTTCACCCCTCCACTTT. Encoded protein: CASSQDFFSPLHF.

The V gene is TRBV7-9, the J gene TRBJ2-3; D uncertain. Germline loops: CDR1 SEHNR, CDR2 FQNEAQ (reference sequence). The V gene lost 6 bases and the J gene lost 6 bases, with 10 bases spanning the gap. The CDR3 has 12 amino acids. Written as DNA, the CDR3 is TGTGCCAGCAGTCCCCTATCTGATACGCAGTATTTT. This translates into CASSPLSDTQYF.

This sequence joins TRBV3-1 (or the pseudogene TRBV3-2) and TRBJ2-3; 7 bases match TRBD1. Germline CDR1 LGHDT, CDR2 YNNKEL (reference sequence). The CDR3 covers 14 residues. The ends lost 3 bases at V and 3 bases at J; junction bases unmatched: 3. The CDR3 reads CASSHSQGTDTQYF. The CDR3 DNA is TGTGCCAGCAGCCATTCACAGGGGACAGATACGCAGTATTTT.

Here the CDR3 DNA reads TGTGCCAGCAGAGTGGGGGGATACGGGACCTACAATGAGCAGTTCTTC. Amino acid sequence: CASRVGGYGTYNEQFF. This chain connects TRBV28 to TRBJ2-1, with D perhaps TRBD2 (6 bases). The V gene's germline CDR1 is MDHEN and CDR2 SYDVKM. Trimming pared 6 bases from V and 2 bases from J, leaving 17 bases between. The CDR3 runs 16 residues. Full variable domain (missing parts from reference TRBV28 and TRBJ2-1): DVKVTQSSRYLVKRTGEKVFLECVQDMDHENMFWYRQDPGLGLRLIYFSYDVKMKEKGDIPEGYSVSREKKERFSLILESASTNQTSMYLCASRVGGYGTYNEQFFGPGTRLTVL.

The genes are TRBV6-5 and TRBJ2-1, with D tentatively TRBD2 (7 bases). The CDR3 is made up of 12 amino acids. Germline values: CDR1 MNHEY, CDR2 SVGAGI. V dropped 4 bases and J dropped 13 bases, with 14 bases sitting between them. The CDR3, as DNA: TGTGCCAGCAGTTCCCTTCCGGGGGGCCAGTTCTTC. Amino acids: CASSSLPGGQFF.